Below, 10 T cell receptor beta chains from the same sample are listed, as sequenced in a study of breast tumors, draining lymph nodes, adjacent tissues. Breast cancer patients provided tissue from their axillary draining lymph nodes. In TCRdb, the multiplex PCR reads were re-called with MiXCR into one record per CDR3 protein. The sample carries roughly 130,000 distinct CDR3 sequences, just under 20% recorded once. Sequencing input: axillary lymph node tissue. These receptors were collected from a female donor with breast cancer. Some clones in this sample may be carry-over from other donors' samples.

Written as DNA, the CDR3 is TGTGCCAGCTCCCAGGCGAGGGGTGGCACCGGGGAGCTGTTTTTT. This encodes CASSQARGGTGELFF. The chain uses TRBV18 and TRBJ2-2, with D possibly being TRBD1 or TRBD2 (5 bases each). Looked up from germline, CDR1 is KGHSH and CDR2 is LQKENI. Trimming took off 6 bases at V and 4 bases at J, with 15 bases between the two ends. The CDR3 spans 15 residues.

This clonotype was seen only once. The rearrangement joins TRBV24-1 to TRBJ1-1; no firm D call. The CDR3 loop spans 13 amino acids. Germline CDR1 KGHDR, CDR2 SFDVKD. V gave up 2 bases and J gave up 2 bases, with 5 bases separating them. The CDR3 DNA sequence: TGTGCCACCAGTGATTATTTCAACACTGAAGCTTTCTTT. It specifies CATSDYFNTEAFF.

At least ten counts were recorded for this clonotype. The gene calls are TRBV20-1 and TRBJ2-3, with D perhaps TRBD2 (5 bases). Trimming removed 5 bases from V and 5 bases from J, with 11 bases in between. From germline, CDR1 is DFQATT and CDR2 SNEGSKA (reference sequence). The CDR3 covers 12 residues. CDR3 amino acids: CSAELRGDTQYF. The CDR3 DNA sequence: TGCAGTGCTGAGCTACGGGGAGATACGCAGTATTTT.

Notes on this clonotype: A much larger clone lies a single base off, so this may be a read error. The rearrangement links TRBV18 to TRBJ1-4; a possible D gene is TRBD1 (5 bases). The V gene's germline CDR1 is KGHSH and CDR2 LQKENI. This CDR3 contains 12 residues. The CDR3 coding sequence is TGTGCCAGCTGTAATGGGGGTGAAAAACTGGTTTTT. This sequence encodes CASCNGGEKLVF.

This clonotype was recorded many times. The gene calls are TRBV30 and TRBJ2-2, with D possibly being TRBD2 (5 bases). Trimming stripped 0 bases from V and 6 bases from J, with 5 bases between. CDR1 is GTSNPN, CDR2 SVGIG, per germline (reference sequence). The CDR3 consists of 12 residues. CDR3 amino acids: CAWSVAAGELFF. The CDR3 DNA sequence: TGTGCCTGGAGTGTAGCGGCCGGGGAGCTGTTTTTT.

There are many counts of this clonotype. V usage is TRBV5-8 and J usage is TRBJ1-6; TRBD1 might be the D (5 bases). This CDR3 comprises 14 residues. CDR1 is SGHTS, CDR2 YDEGEE, per germline. Trimming stripped 2 bases from V and 4 bases from J, with 7 bases between. The CDR3 bases are TGTGCCAGCAGCTTAGGGACGTATAATTCACCCCTCCACTTT. Translated: CASSLGTYNSPLHF.

Comment on this clonotype: One base away lies a much larger clone, so this may be a sequencing read error. The V gene is TRBV6-2 or TRBV6-3, the J gene TRBJ2-6; the D gene is possibly TRBD2 (6 bases). Germline-derived CDR1 and CDR2 are MNHEY and SVGEGT. The CDR3 sequence is 16 residues long. The CDR3 nucleotides read TGTGCCAGCAGTGTAACCGGGACTTCTGGGGCCAACGCCCTGACTTTC. It specifies CASSVTGTSGANALTF.

This clonotype was observed at least ten times. Germline is not matched at one junction end, which may reflect a read error. The chain is built from TRBV19 and TRBJ1-6; D call uncertain. CDR1 is LNHDA, CDR2 SQIVND, per germline (reference sequence). The CDR3 runs 13 residues. CDR3 loop: CASSVDRDSPLHF. In nucleotides, the CDR3 is TGTGCCAGTAGTGTCGACCGGGATTCTCCCCTCCACTTT. Full variable domain (remainder filled in from reference TRBV19 and TRBJ1-6): DGGITQSPKYLFRKEGQNVTLSCEQNLNHDAMYWYRQDPGQGLRLIYYSQIVNDFQKGDIAEGYSVSREKKESFPLTVTSAQKNPTAFYLCASSVDRDSPLHFGNGTRLTVT.

Many counts were recorded for this clonotype. The J gene is TRBJ1-5, the V gene TRBV20-1, with 7 bases that match TRBD1. The ends lost 5 bases at V and 2 bases at J; junction bases unmatched: 3. The CDR3 has 13 residues. CDR1 and CDR2 from the germline V gene are DFQATT and SNEGSKA (reference sequence). Written as DNA, the CDR3 is TGCAGTGCTGTAGGGACAGGCAATCAGCCCCAGCATTTT. It translates to CSAVGTGNQPQHF.

This clonotype has a count of ten or more. The V and J genes are TRBV20-1 and TRBJ1-4, with TRBD1 matching over 10 bases. The V gene end was trimmed by 2 bases and the J gene end by 8 bases; junction bases not matched to a gene: 11. CDR1 is DFQATT and CDR2 is SNEGSKA in the germline V gene (reference sequence). CDR3 size: 16 residues. DNA of the CDR3: TGCAGTGCTAGACCGGGACAGGGGATCAATTGGGAAAAACTGTTTTTT. Translation: CSARPGQGINWEKLFF.